This is a list of T cell receptor beta chains from one sample in a study of blood T cell repertoires in COVID-19. Produced via immunoSEQ multiplex PCR; TCRdb's table is partial and in-frame only. This table has hundreds of thousands of clones, nearly 90% appearing once. What was sequenced was PBMCs or T cells enriched from blood (not recorded which). Receptors originate from a young woman who had recovered from COVID-19. Each CDR3 is given with its conserved first and last residue. A D gene is named only where the DNA matches it firmly. Size is omitted from some rows. Given values are once, few, many or a class for expanded clones.

TGTGCCAGCAGACCTTTAATCCTAAACTACAGGGGTAGCTATGGCTACACCTTC CASRPLILNYRGSYGYTF TRBD1 NA TRBJ1-2 TRBV28
TGTGCCAGCTCAGTCCGGGACAGTTCGACCTCTGAAGCTTTCTTT CASSVRDSSTSEAFF TRBD1 NA TRBJ1-1 TRBV18
TGTGCCAGTAGTCCCCCAAGACAGGGGAAAAACACCGGGGAGCTGTTTTTT CASSPPRQGKNTGELFF TRBD1 NA TRBJ2-2 TRBV19
TGTGCCAGCAGCTTTAAACCAGACAGGCGACGCACAGATACGCAGTATTTT CASSFKPDRRRTDTQYF NA NA TRBJ2-3 TRBV11-2
TGTGCCAGCAGCTTAGCGCAGGCCGCTAATCAGCCCCAGCATTTT CASSLAQAANQPQHF NA NA TRBJ1-5 TRBV7-2
TGCGCCAGCAGCTTGCCCCTTTCGGGCTATGGCTACACCTTC CASSLPLSGYGYTF NA NA TRBJ1-2 TRBV5-1
TGCGCCAGCAGCTCGCTACCCCCGGGACAGGGGGCGGATGAGCAGTTCTTC CASSSLPPGQGADEQFF TRBD1 NA TRBJ2-1 TRBV5-1
TGTGCCAGCAGCTTAACGCCGGGGGGTAACACTGAAGCTTTCTTT CASSLTPGGNTEAFF NA NA TRBJ1-1 TRBV7-3
TGTGCCATCAGTGAGTCTACTAGCGGGAGAGGGAGCACAGATACGCAGTATTTT CAISESTSGRGSTDTQYF TRBD2 NA TRBJ2-3 TRBV10-3
TGTGCCAGCAGCAAAAAGGTGGCGGGAGCCTACGAGCAGTACTTC CASSKKVAGAYEQYF TRBD2 few TRBJ2-7 TRBV5-4